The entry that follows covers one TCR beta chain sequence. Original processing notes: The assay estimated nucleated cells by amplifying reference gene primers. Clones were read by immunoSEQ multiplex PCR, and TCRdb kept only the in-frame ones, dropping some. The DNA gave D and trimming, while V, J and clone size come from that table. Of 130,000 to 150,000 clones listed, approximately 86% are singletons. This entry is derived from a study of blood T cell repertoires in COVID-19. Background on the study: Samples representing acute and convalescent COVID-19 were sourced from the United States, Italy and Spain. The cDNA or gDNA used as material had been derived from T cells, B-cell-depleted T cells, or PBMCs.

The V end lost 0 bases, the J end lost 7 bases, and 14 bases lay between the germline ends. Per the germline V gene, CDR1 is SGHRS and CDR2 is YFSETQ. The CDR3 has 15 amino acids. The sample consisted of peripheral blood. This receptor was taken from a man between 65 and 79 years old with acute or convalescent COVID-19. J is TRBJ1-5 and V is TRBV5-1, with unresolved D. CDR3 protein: CASSLDPGSRQPQHF. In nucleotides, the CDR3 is TGCGCCAGCAGCTTGGATCCAGGTTCAAGACAGCCCCAGCATTTT.